The present T cell receptor beta chain was sequenced within a study of blood T cell repertoires in COVID-19. CDR3 length: 15 residues. Germline lookup yields CDR1 MNHEY and CDR2 SVGAGI. After removal of 0 bases from V and 7 bases from J, the junction contained 3 bases not matched to a gene. Researchers sorted participants into cohorts using their self-reported clinical history. Someone with COVID-19 had been met by exposed participants within 2 weeks before study entry. In this sample, this clone turned up a few times. Clones were sequenced by immunoSEQ multiplex PCR, and TCRdb holds only the in-frame ones, with some missing. The data show around 150,000 clones, approximately 88% seen once.

Sequencing used PBMCs or T cells enriched from blood (not recorded which). The genes are TRBV6-5 and TRBJ1-6, with 7 bases matching TRBD1. The receptor comes from a man aged 70 or older who had been exposed to COVID-19. The CDR3 nucleotides read TGTGCCAGCAGTTACTCGACAGGGCGCAATTCACCCCTCCACTTT. It is translated as CASSYSTGRNSPLHF.